The 30 T cell receptor beta chains presented below share a single source sample, sequenced in a study of blood T cell repertoires in COVID-19. Assay: immunoSEQ multiplex PCR; the TCRdb copy retains only in-frame clones and omits some. The table shows more than 350,000 clones, with around 89% occurring only once. The sequenced material came from peripheral blood. The receptors derive from a woman aged 25 to 39 with COVID-19, enrolled during active disease.

The chain recombines TRBV5-6 with TRBJ1-5; possibly TRBD1 for D (6 bases). Looked up from germline, CDR1 is SGHDT and CDR2 is YYEEEE. CDR3 length: 15 residues. V lost 0 bases, J lost 0 bases, and 7 bases lay in between. CDR3 region: CASSLAGDSNQPQHF. As DNA, the CDR3 is TGTGCCAGCAGCTTGGCAGGGGATAGCAATCAGCCCCAGCATTTT.

The chain has TRBV9 and TRBJ1-1; a weak D match, TRBD1 (5 bases). With 4 bases removed from V and 1 base from J, the gap between germline ends came to 11 bases. This CDR3 has 14 residues. The V gene's germline CDR1 is SGDLS and CDR2 YYNGEE. The CDR3: CASSPLQGNTEAFF. The CDR3 DNA is TGTGCCAGCAGCCCCTTGCAGGGGAACACTGAAGCTTTCTTT.

J is TRBJ1-2 and V is TRBV7-2; D is unclear. The CDR3 is 13 residues long. The germline CDR1 and CDR2 sequences are SGHTA and FQGNSA. V was trimmed by 5 bases and J by 4 bases, leaving 11 bases between them. The CDR3 region has the DNA TGTGCCAGCAGCCCCAATGGGCTCTATGGCTACACCTTC. This encodes CASSPNGLYGYTF.

A few counts support this clone. This chain connects TRBV5-4 to TRBJ1-2; 9 bases line up with TRBD1. The CDR3 is 12 amino acids. The germline CDR1 and CDR2 sequences are SGHNT and YYREEE (reference sequence). The junction had 2 bases not matched to a gene; V was cut back by 4 bases and J by 7 bases. CDR3 sequence reads: CASSRDRAGYTF. CDR3 DNA sequence: TGTGCCAGCAGCCGGGACAGGGCTGGCTACACCTTC.

The chain couples TRBV13 to TRBJ1-6, with TRBD1 matching 8 bases. The CDR3 runs to 15 residues. The V segment lost 2 bases and the J segment 7 bases; nucleotides outside the gene matches: 4. Germline-derived CDR1 and CDR2 are PRHDT and FYEKMQ (reference sequence). CDR3 protein: CASSLQRQGNSPLHF. CDR3 bases: TGTGCCAGCAGCTTACAGAGACAGGGGAATTCACCCCTCCACTTT.

This clone was seen more than once but under ten times. This chain uses TRBV9 with TRBJ2-3; 10 bases map to TRBD2. The V and J ends lost 4 bases and 2 bases, in that order; junction bases with no gene match: 7. The CDR3 is 16 amino acids. Germline CDR1 and CDR2: SGDLS and YYNGEE. As DNA, the CDR3 is TGTGCCAGCAGCTCCCAACTAGCGGGGTACACAGATACGCAGTATTTT. Its translation: CASSSQLAGYTDTQYF. The full variable domain, in which reference TRBV9 and TRBJ2-3 provide the parts outside the CDR3, is DSGVTQTPKHLITATGQRVTLRCSPRSGDLSVYWYQQSLDQGLQFLIQYYNGEERAKGNILERFSAQQFPDLHSELNLSSLELGDSALYFCASSSQLAGYTDTQYFGPGTRLTVL.

V gene TRBV27 combines with J gene TRBJ1-5, with TRBD1 matching 8 bases. The CDR3 has 21 amino acids. J was trimmed by 1 base and V by 10 bases; bases with no gene match: 27. CDR1 is MNHEY, CDR2 SMNVEV, per germline (reference sequence). CDR3 sequence (DNA): TGTGCCACACGGGAAGACAGGGGAATCGGAATATACGAAGAAAGCAATCAGCCCCAGCATTTT. It specifies CATREDRGIGIYEESNQPQHF.

This clone has a single count. This chain joins TRBV5-1 and TRBJ1-1; TRBD1 is a possible D gene (6 bases). Germline assignment: CDR1 SGHRS and CDR2 YFSETQ. V was clipped by 4 bases and J by 5 bases, with 12 bases between them. This CDR3 comprises 13 residues. The CDR3 sequence: CASSPQGGTEAFF. DNA of the CDR3: TGCGCCAGCAGCCCACAAGGGGGTACTGAAGCTTTCTTT.

V and J are TRBV4-3 and TRBJ2-2, with D maybe TRBD2 (6 bases). The CDR3 totals 14 residues. V was trimmed by 7 bases and J by 3 bases, leaving 12 bases between them. Per germline, CDR1 LGHNA and CDR2 YSLEER. CDR3 amino acids: CASTPGLYTGELFF. The CDR3 region has the DNA TGCGCCAGCACGCCGGGACTGTACACCGGGGAGCTGTTTTTT.

This clone was detected only once. This chain joins TRBV5-1 and TRBJ2-7, with unresolved D. Per the germline V gene, CDR1 is SGHRS and CDR2 is YFSETQ. CDR3 length: 15 amino acids. The ends were cut back, 0 bases at V and 2 bases at J, with 12 bases in the middle. The CDR3 protein is CASSLEFAGTYEQYF. The CDR3 DNA is TGCGCCAGCAGCTTGGAGTTTGCAGGCACCTACGAGCAGTACTTC. Full variable domain (remainder filled in from reference TRBV5-1 and TRBJ2-7): KAGVTQTPRYLIKTRGQQVTLSCSPISGHRSVSWYQQTPGQGLQFLFEYFSETQRNKGNFPGRFSGRQFSNSRSEMNVSTLELGDSALYLCASSLEFAGTYEQYFGPGTRLTVT.

J is TRBJ2-1 and V is TRBV3-1 (or the pseudogene TRBV3-2); 8 nucleotides align to TRBD2. J was trimmed by 6 bases and V by 4 bases; bases with no gene match: 8. Per germline, CDR1 LGHDT and CDR2 YNNKEL (reference sequence). This CDR3 is 15 amino acids long. CDR3 residues: CASSPGASGFNEQFF. Here the CDR3 DNA reads TGTGCCAGCAGCCCCGGAGCTAGCGGGTTCAATGAGCAGTTCTTC.

The V and J genes are TRBV5-6 and TRBJ1-3, with D hard to call. The V end was cut by 4 bases, the J end by 0 bases, with 2 bases between. Germline values: CDR1 SGHDT, CDR2 YYEEEE. The CDR3 runs to 12 residues. CDR3 protein: CASSLSGNTIYF. The CDR3 DNA follows: TGTGCCAGCAGCCTCTCTGGAAACACCATATATTTT.

The V and J genes are TRBV11-2 and TRBJ2-1; a possible D gene is TRBD2 (6 bases). Trimming shortened V by 1 base and J by 4 bases, and 14 bases separated the two germline ends. Germline values: CDR1 SGHAT, CDR2 FQNNGV. The CDR3 extends over 16 amino acids. Here the CDR3 reads CASSLGYGRGYNEQFF. CDR3 coding DNA: TGTGCCAGCAGCTTAGGATACGGGAGAGGGTACAATGAGCAGTTCTTC.

V is TRBV5-1 and J is TRBJ2-3; 9 bases line up with TRBD2. The J segment lost 1 base and the V segment lost 0 bases, leaving 15 bases of the junction unmatched. From germline, CDR1 is SGHRS and CDR2 YFSETQ. The CDR3 is made up of 20 amino acids. The CDR3 here is CASSLGSAGGPIMGTDTQYF. CDR3 coding DNA: TGCGCCAGCAGCTTGGGGTCGGCGGGGGGGCCGATAATGGGCACAGATACGCAGTATTTT.

V usage is TRBV7-8 and J usage is TRBJ1-1; perhaps TRBD1 as D (5 bases). Germline values: CDR1 SGHVS, CDR2 FQNEAQ. The CDR3 has 13 amino acids. V was cut by 6 bases and J by 6 bases, with 14 bases left in between. The chain's CDR3 is CASSHGQGSEAFF. Written as DNA, the CDR3 is TGTGCCAGCAGTCACGGGCAGGGATCTGAAGCTTTCTTT.

The chain has TRBV6-8 and TRBJ2-1, with a possible D match to TRBD2 (5 bases). V lost 0 bases, J lost 8 bases, and 14 bases lay in between. The CDR3 runs to 15 residues. CDR1 is MNHGY, CDR2 SAAAGT, per germline. As DNA, the CDR3 is TGTGCCAGCAGTTACTCGTCGGGAAGCCCCCATGAGCAGTTCTTC. It codes for CASSYSSGSPHEQFF.

The CDR3 region is CASSSEDIQYF. DNA of the CDR3: TGTGCCAGCAGCTCGGAGGACATTCAGTACTTC. The gene calls are TRBV11-3 and TRBJ2-4; D perhaps matches TRBD2 (5 bases). Germline CDR1 and CDR2: SGHNT and YENEEA. The CDR3 has 11 amino acids. The ends were cut back, 4 bases at V and 8 bases at J, with 6 bases in the middle.

This rearrangement joins TRBV5-1 to TRBJ1-2; 7 bases match TRBD1. Germline loops: CDR1 SGHRS, CDR2 YFSETQ. The CDR3 is 13 amino acids. Unmatched junction bases numbered 4, after V lost 4 bases and J lost 4 bases. The CDR3 DNA is TGCGCCAGCAGCCAGGGACAGAGCTATGGCTACACCTTC. Translated, it gives CASSQGQSYGYTF.

The J gene is TRBJ2-2, the V gene TRBV2; 13 nucleotides line up with TRBD2. Trimming took 4 bases from V and 3 from J; bases not matched to a gene: 23. Per germline, CDR1 SNHLY and CDR2 FYNNEI. The CDR3 sequence is 23 residues long. CDR3: CASSVSVYFGTSGTNSYTGELFF. As DNA, the CDR3 is TGTGCCAGCAGTGTGTCTGTATATTTCGGGACTAGCGGGACCAATAGCTACACCGGGGAGCTGTTTTTT.

This sequence joins TRBV19 and TRBJ1-4, with D perhaps TRBD1 (5 bases). With 3 bases removed from V and 3 bases from J, the gap between germline ends came to 11 bases. CDR3 size: 15 residues. The V gene's germline CDR1 is LNHDA and CDR2 SQIVND (reference sequence). CDR3 region: CASSIAGRSNEKLFF. The CDR3 bases are TGTGCCAGTAGTATTGCAGGGCGTTCTAATGAAAAACTGTTTTTT.

The chain has TRBV2 and TRBJ2-3; no clear D. CDR3 size: 13 residues. Germline V gene sequence: CDR1 SNHLY, CDR2 FYNNEI. Trimming removed 7 bases from V and 4 bases from J, with 12 bases in between. CDR3 protein: CASKWVEADTQYF. CDR3 bases: TGTGCCAGCAAATGGGTCGAGGCAGATACGCAGTATTTT.

The chain recombines TRBV2 with TRBJ1-5; possible D gene TRBD1, 6 bases. The V gene's germline CDR1 is SNHLY and CDR2 FYNNEI. The CDR3 runs 14 residues. The ends were cut back, 6 bases at V and 1 base at J, with 10 bases in the middle. The CDR3 DNA is TGTGCCAGCAGACAGGGCAGGAGCAATCAGCCCCAGCATTTT. It codes for CASRQGRSNQPQHF.

The chain combines TRBV28 with TRBJ1-3; possibly TRBD1 for D (6 bases). Looked up from germline, CDR1 is MDHEN and CDR2 is SYDVKM. This CDR3 is 15 amino acids long. The V gene lost 4 bases and the J gene lost 3 bases, with 13 bases spanning the gap. The CDR3 loop is CASSWTVTGGNTIYF. In DNA, the CDR3 is TGTGCCAGCAGTTGGACAGTCACAGGTGGAAACACCATATATTTT.

The chain carries TRBV7-8 and TRBJ2-3; D might be TRBD2 (5 bases). The CDR3 contains 15 residues. Trimming cost V 0 bases and J 1 base, with 8 bases left between them. CDR1 and CDR2 (germline): SGHVS, FQNEAQ. CDR3 nucleotide sequence: TGTGCCAGCAGCTTAGCGCTCGGGGGCACAGATACGCAGTATTTT. Translated, it gives CASSLALGGTDTQYF.

The J gene is TRBJ1-5, the V gene TRBV7-6, with TRBD1 as a possible D gene (5 bases). The CDR3 spans 15 residues. CDR1 is SGHVS and CDR2 is FNYEAQ in the germline V gene. Trimming removed 4 bases from V and 3 bases from J, with 13 bases in between. The DNA for the CDR3 is TGTGCCAGCAGCTACAACCCAGGGAACAATCAGCCCCAGCATTTT. Translation: CASSYNPGNNQPQHF.

V is TRBV28 and J is TRBJ1-1; no reliable D call. Germline-derived CDR1 and CDR2 are MDHEN and SYDVKM. The CDR3 is made up of 19 amino acids. The V end lost 5 bases, the J end lost 1 base, and 26 bases lay between the germline ends. CDR3 amino acids: CASSPRDKGFHIPNTEAFF. CDR3 nucleotide sequence: TGTGCCAGCAGTCCACGGGATAAGGGTTTCCATATTCCGAACACTGAAGCTTTCTTT.

This chain links TRBV11-3 with TRBJ2-7; 7 nucleotides align to TRBD1. The CDR3 extends over 13 amino acids. Germline CDR1 and CDR2: SGHNT and YENEEA. V dropped 5 bases and J dropped 1; count of bases not matched to a gene: 2. DNA for the CDR3: TGTGCCAGCAGCCGACAGGGTTCCTACGAGCAGTACGTC. Residues: CASSRQGSYEQYV.

V is TRBV6-2 or TRBV6-3 and J is TRBJ2-1; 13 bases fit TRBD2. The CDR3 totals 16 residues. After removal of 4 bases from V and 12 bases from J, the junction contained 12 bases not matched to a gene. Looked up from germline, CDR1 is MNHEY and CDR2 is SVGEGT. The CDR3 bases are TGTGCCAGCAGTTTATGGAGCCGACTAGCGGGGGGCTCGCAGTTCTTC. It is translated as CASSLWSRLAGGSQFF.

The chain couples TRBV11-2 to TRBJ2-1, with 10 positions matching TRBD1. V trimming: 1 base; J trimming: 5 bases; junction bases outside the gene matches: 14. Per germline, CDR1 SGHAT and CDR2 FQNNGV. The CDR3 totals 19 residues. Here the CDR3 DNA reads TGTGCCAGCAGCTTAGGCCTTATCTACGGGACAGGGGAACACAATGAGCAGTTCTTC. It translates to CASSLGLIYGTGEHNEQFF.

This chain uses TRBV12-3 or TRBV12-4 with TRBJ2-7; 7 bases are shared with TRBD2. With 6 bases clipped from V and 7 bases from J, the junction kept 6 bases outside the gene matches. The CDR3 has 12 residues. The CDR3 sequence is CASRTRGREQYF. The CDR3 bases are TGTGCCAGCAGGACGCGGGGGAGAGAGCAGTACTTC.